What follows are 14 T cell receptor beta chains derived from one specimen sequenced in a study of blood T cell repertoires in COVID-19 (dated by TCRdb to 2020 to 2021). Libraries were prepared through the immunoSEQ multiplex PCR assay. Entries here come from immuneACCESS through TCRdb and include only in-frame sequences with V and J called. Some clones fail to appear in such tables; in the studies checked, an unresolved V gene covers under half of the shortfall, and the cause of the remainder is unknown. In all, the sample holds around 300,000 clones, and around 85% of those were seen once. Under 7% of the sample is in the top ten clones. The sequencing sample was made of PBMCs or T cells enriched from blood (not recorded which). All receptors derive from a middle-aged woman who had recovered from COVID-19.

The CDR3: CASSLAFGDEQFF. CDR3 DNA: TGTGCCAGCAGCTTGGCCTTCGGAGATGAGCAGTTCTTC. This chain connects TRBV7-2 to TRBJ2-1; no clear D gene. V lost 3 bases, J lost 8 bases, and 11 bases lay in between. The CDR3 is 13 residues long. Germline V gene data show CDR1 as SGHTA and CDR2 as FQGNSA.

This chain uses TRBV6-2 or TRBV6-3 with TRBJ2-1; D call uncertain. V lost 2 bases and J 4 bases, leaving 6 bases between the germline ends. CDR3 length: 13 amino acids. Germline V CDR1 and CDR2: MNHEY, SVGEGT. This chain's CDR3 is CASSYLVYNEQFF. CDR3 DNA: TGTGCCAGCAGTTACCTAGTATACAATGAGCAGTTCTTC.

J is TRBJ2-7 and V is TRBV10-3; D call uncertain. The CDR3 loop spans 17 amino acids. The germline V gene has CDR1 ENHRY and CDR2 SYGVKD. The V end was cut by 3 bases, the J end by 0 bases, with 18 bases between. CDR3 DNA sequence: TGTGCCATCAGTGACACCCTCATAGCCAGTAGCTCCTACGAGCAGTACTTC. It encodes CAISDTLIASSSYEQYF.

V and J are TRBV9 and TRBJ2-2, with D possibly matching TRBD1 (6 bases). This CDR3 spans 16 amino acids. Germline V CDR1 and CDR2: SGDLS, YYNGEE. Trimming left V 3 bases short and J 2 bases short, with 14 bases between. The CDR3 spells CASSARDKPNTGELFF. CDR3 sequence (DNA): TGTGCCAGCAGCGCCCGGGACAAACCAAACACCGGGGAGCTGTTTTTT.

The chain has TRBV12-5 and TRBJ2-1; no firm D call. V lost 3 bases and J 5 bases, leaving 5 bases between the germline ends. The length of the CDR3 is 12 residues. Germline-derived CDR1 and CDR2 are LGHNT and FRNRAP. For the CDR3, the DNA is TGTGCTAGTGGTTTTCCAGACAATGAGCAGTTCTTC. This encodes CASGFPDNEQFF.

This clone was detected only a few times. This chain links TRBV28 with TRBJ2-1, with D hard to call. The CDR3 is made up of 14 amino acids. Trimming shortened V by 2 bases and J by 2 bases, and 7 bases separated the two germline ends. Germline assignment: CDR1 MDHEN and CDR2 SYDVKM. The chain's CDR3 is CASSLRQTYNEQFF. The CDR3 DNA follows: TGTGCCAGCAGTTTAAGACAAACCTACAATGAGCAGTTCTTC.

The chain couples TRBV6-1 to TRBJ1-2; D uncertain. The V gene lost 2 bases and the J gene lost 0 bases, with 16 bases spanning the gap. Looked up from germline, CDR1 is MNHNS and CDR2 is SASEGT. The CDR3 is 17 amino acids. The CDR3 DNA reads TGTGCCAGCAGTGAATTTGCCAGGCCGATAGCTAACTATGGCTACACCTTC. It specifies CASSEFARPIANYGYTF.

This clone showed up just a few times. This chain joins TRBV6-1 and TRBJ2-4; weak D call: TRBD1 (7 bases). The germline CDR1 and CDR2 sequences are MNHNS and SASEGT. V dropped 4 bases and J dropped 1 base, with 23 bases sitting between them. The CDR3 has 19 amino acids. CDR3 sequence: CASSGTGIVLGRAKNIQYF. The CDR3 coding sequence is TGTGCCAGCAGTGGGACAGGAATAGTTTTGGGGAGGGCCAAAAACATTCAGTACTTC.

The chain employs TRBV10-3 and TRBJ1-1, with D uncertain. V was trimmed by 4 bases and J by 0 bases, leaving 12 bases between them. Germline V gene sequence: CDR1 ENHRY, CDR2 SYGVKD. This CDR3 has 15 residues. The CDR3 DNA sequence: TGTGCCATCAGTGCTAGAGAAAACATGAACACTGAAGCTTTCTTT. The encoded protein is CAISARENMNTEAFF.

V usage is TRBV27 and J usage is TRBJ1-2, with D perhaps TRBD1 (6 bases). Germline loops: CDR1 MNHEY, CDR2 SMNVEV (reference sequence). The CDR3 sequence is 13 residues long. Trimming removed 3 bases at V and 8 bases at J, with 13 bases between. CDR3 in amino acids: CASSLRGGRGYTF. For the CDR3, the DNA is TGTGCCAGCAGTTTGAGGGGGGGAAGAGGCTACACCTTC.

The chain recombines TRBV9 with TRBJ1-3; the D is unclear. Germline V gene lookup returns CDR1 SGDLS and CDR2 YYNGEE. The CDR3 spans 14 residues. Trimming removed 0 bases from V and 4 bases from J, with 8 bases in between. This CDR3 reads CASSVDEKGNTIYF. Here the CDR3 DNA reads TGTGCCAGCAGCGTAGATGAGAAGGGAAACACCATATATTTT.

V and J are TRBV2 and TRBJ1-1; 7 bases match TRBD1. This CDR3 comprises 12 residues. The germline V gene has CDR1 SNHLY and CDR2 FYNNEI. J was trimmed by 5 bases and V by 7 bases; bases with no gene match: 4. In nucleotides, the CDR3 is TGTGCCAGCAACAGGGGTGGGACTGAAGCTTTCTTT. Translating gives CASNRGGTEAFF.

The chain recombines TRBV7-9 with TRBJ1-1; D gene uncertain. Trimming pared 3 bases from V and 8 bases from J, leaving 13 bases between. Germline V CDR1 and CDR2: SEHNR, FQNEAQ (reference sequence). The CDR3 loop spans 13 amino acids. Here the CDR3 reads CASSLSSPVEAFF. Written as DNA, the CDR3 is TGTGCCAGCAGCTTGAGTTCCCCTGTCGAAGCTTTCTTT.

This chain joins TRBV7-2 and TRBJ2-7; D is uncertain. V shed 1 base and J shed 0 bases, with 4 bases lying between them. CDR1 is SGHTA and CDR2 is FQGNSA in the germline V gene. The CDR3 consists of 13 residues. Written as DNA, the CDR3 is TGTGCCAGCAGCTTAGGAGCCTCCTACGAGCAGTACTTC. This translates into CASSLGASYEQYF.